This T cell receptor (beta chain) is from a study of T cell repertoires in aging, cancer and after chemotherapy. Study background: Over several months to years, re-sampled healthy donor repertoires clearly shared clones.

A mixed TRB-A/B primer pool amplified rearranged TRB by multiplex touch-down PCR. TCRdb called the multiplex PCR reads again in MiXCR, with one record for every CDR3 protein. Seen here are around 10,000 distinct CDR3 sequences, approximately 29% observed once, and the top ten hold roughly 19%. The template was genomic DNA from peripheral blood, not RNA. Notes on this clonotype: The target antigen is unknown.

In germline, CDR1 is KGHSH, CDR2 LQKENI. This CDR3 is 12 amino acids long. Trimming took 8 bases from V and 10 from J, leaving 14 bases between them. Study results and limitations: These repertoire data do not allow conclusions about immunological memory after chemotherapy. In healthy donors, age-related TCR diversity loss mainly reflected lost richness. Median generation probability rose over the chemotherapy interval in each cancer cohort, suggesting rebound thymic output.

J is TRBJ1-4 and V is TRBV18; no clear D gene. Input material: blood. The origin of this receptor is a human donor in good health. The donor label of this sample is uncertain. The CDR3 sequence is CASSLDEAKLFF. The CDR3 DNA reads as TGTGCCAGCAGCCTCGATGAGGCAAAACTGTTTTTT.